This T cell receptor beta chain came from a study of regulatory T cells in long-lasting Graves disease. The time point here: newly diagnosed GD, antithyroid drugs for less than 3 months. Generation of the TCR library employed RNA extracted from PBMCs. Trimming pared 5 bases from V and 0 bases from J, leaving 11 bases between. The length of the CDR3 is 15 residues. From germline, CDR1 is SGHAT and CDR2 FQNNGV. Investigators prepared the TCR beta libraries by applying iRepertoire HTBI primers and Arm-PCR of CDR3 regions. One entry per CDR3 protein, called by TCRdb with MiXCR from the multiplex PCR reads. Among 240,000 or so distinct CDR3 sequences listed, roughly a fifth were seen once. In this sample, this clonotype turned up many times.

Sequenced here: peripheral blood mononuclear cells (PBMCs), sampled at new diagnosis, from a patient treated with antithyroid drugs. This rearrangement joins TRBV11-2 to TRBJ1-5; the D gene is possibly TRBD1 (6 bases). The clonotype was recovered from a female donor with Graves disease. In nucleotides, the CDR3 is TGTGCCAGCAGCCCAACAGGGTCTAGCAATCAGCCCCAGCATTTT. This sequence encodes CASSPTGSSNQPQHF.